These 7 T cell receptor beta chains share one sample of origin, sequenced in a study of radiotherapy plus CTLA-4 blockade in lung cancer. The protocol was immunoSEQ multiplex PCR, while the TCRdb copy is restricted to in-frame clones and leaves out a portion. In the table there are tens of thousands of clones, 70% to 85% of which are singletons. The sequencing used peripheral blood, collected from a patient treated with radiotherapy plus ipilimumab. These TCRs come from a human donor with non-small cell lung cancer who had a complete response to radiotherapy plus ipilimumab.

The rearrangement uses TRBV7-8 and TRBJ2-7; no clear D. V was clipped by 2 bases and J by 3 bases, with 8 bases between them. The germline CDR1 and CDR2 sequences are SGHVS and FQNEAQ. CDR3 size: 13 residues. CDR3: CASSLRVGYEQYV. CDR3 in DNA: TGTGCCAGCAGCTTACGGGTTGGCTACGAGCAGTACGTC.

The chain is built from TRBV19 and TRBJ1-2; D unresolved. The V gene lost 10 bases and the J gene lost 7 bases, with 13 bases spanning the gap. Germline CDR1 LNHDA, CDR2 SQIVND (reference sequence). CDR3 length: 11 residues. The CDR3 DNA follows: TGTGCCACCCTACGGGAATTTGGCTACACCTTC. Translation: CATLREFGYTF.

The genes are TRBV30 and TRBJ1-2, with D maybe TRBD1 (5 bases). The V gene's germline CDR1 is GTSNPN and CDR2 SVGIG (reference sequence). The CDR3 loop spans 11 amino acids. Trimming cost V 5 bases and J 8 bases, with 12 bases left between them. The CDR3 is CAWAGGYGYTF. The CDR3 bases are TGTGCCTGGGCGGGGGGGTACGGCTACACCTTC.

This chain connects TRBV10-3 to TRBJ2-7, with 11 nucleotides matching TRBD2. The CDR3 has 14 residues. The germline V gene has CDR1 ENHRY and CDR2 SYGVKD. The ends lost 6 bases at V and 1 base at J; junction bases unmatched: 2. CDR3 coding DNA: TGTGCCATCAGCAGACTAGCGGGGTCCTACGAGCAGTACTTC. Protein sequence: CAISRLAGSYEQYF.

V and J are TRBV4-1 and TRBJ1-3; no clear D. The germline CDR1 and CDR2 sequences are MGHRA and YSYEKL. Deletions cut 1 base from V and 0 bases from J, with 7 bases between. The CDR3 is made up of 15 amino acids. CDR3 nucleotides: TGCGCCAGCAGCCAAGCGATACGCTCTGGAAACACCATATATTTT. As protein: CASSQAIRSGNTIYF.

The CDR3 nucleotides read TGCGCCAGCAGTGAGTCGCAGACAAGGGAAACCCAGTACTTC. Its protein is CASSESQTRETQYF. This chain links TRBV10-2 with TRBJ2-5; D uncertain. The germline V and J ends were trimmed by 0 bases and 8 bases, with 13 bases remaining between them. The CDR3 is 14 amino acids. Germline CDR1 reads WSHSY; CDR2 reads SAAADI.

The CDR3 nucleotides are TGTGCCACCCCCTTACCCGCCCGGGACAACCAAGAGACCCAGTACTTC. As protein: CATPLPARDNQETQYF. The chain uses TRBV21-1 and TRBJ2-5; the DNA was not compared with TRBD1, the D call given in the table. TRBV21-1 is listed as a pseudogene. There are 16 residues in the CDR3.